Following are 28 T cell receptor beta chains from one sample sequenced in a study of T-cell memory formation after mild COVID-19. TCRdb re-called the 5' RACE reads through MiXCR, storing one row per CDR3 protein. The sample records 58,000 or so distinct CDR3 sequences, roughly 25% being singletons. Sequenced input: PBMCs or a T cell subset sorted from them (not recorded which). These receptors were obtained from a man between 18 and 29 years old who had mild COVID-19 (a few samples of this study predate the infection). Cell type and time point are not known.

CDR3 amino acids: CASSDGAGESNEQFF. CDR3 in DNA: TGTGCCAGCAGTGACGGGGCGGGGGAGTCAAATGAGCAGTTCTTC. This rearrangement joins TRBV6-4 to TRBJ2-1; 7 nucleotides match TRBD2. V gave up 2 bases and J gave up 7 bases; unmatched junction bases: 8. The CDR3 consists of 15 residues. The V gene's germline CDR1 is MRHNA and CDR2 SNTAGT.

The chain has TRBV28 and TRBJ1-6; TRBD1 might be the D (5 bases). Looked up from germline, CDR1 is MDHEN and CDR2 is SYDVKM. V shed 3 bases and J shed 7 bases, with 16 bases lying between them. This CDR3 contains 16 residues. The CDR3 here is CASSFLGGGENSPLHF. The CDR3 DNA follows: TGTGCCAGCAGTTTTCTCGGGGGAGGTGAGAATTCACCCCTCCACTTT.

The J gene is TRBJ1-1, the V gene TRBV5-6; D gene ambiguous. Germline V CDR1 and CDR2: SGHDT, YYEEEE. Deletions cut 2 bases from V and 3 bases from J, with 11 bases between. CDR3 length: 14 residues. The CDR3 bases are TGTGCCAGCAGCTTAAAAGGGTGGGACACTGAAGCTTTCTTT. Residues: CASSLKGWDTEAFF.

This chain uses TRBV9 with TRBJ2-1; maybe TRBD2 (6 bases). The germline gives CDR1 SGDLS, CDR2 YYNGEE. V was trimmed by 0 bases and J by 8 bases, leaving 6 bases between them. CDR3 length: 12 residues. The DNA for the CDR3 is TGTGCCAGCAGCGTAGGGAGGGATGAGCAGTTCTTC. This sequence encodes CASSVGRDEQFF.

There are a few counts of this clonotype. The chain joins TRBV5-1 to TRBJ2-4; TRBD1 agrees at 7 bases. Looked up from germline, CDR1 is SGHRS and CDR2 is YFSETQ. This CDR3 has 16 residues. With V trimmed by 4 bases and J by 3 bases, 10 bases remained unmatched. DNA of the CDR3: TGCGCCAGCAGCAGTGCCACAGGGGCGGGCAAAAACATTCAGTACTTC. Its translation: CASSSATGAGKNIQYF.

This rearrangement joins TRBV7-2 to TRBJ2-3, with D perhaps TRBD2 (7 bases). V gave up 3 bases and J gave up 2 bases, with 18 bases separating them. From germline, CDR1 is SGHTA and CDR2 FQGNSA. This CDR3 has 17 residues. CDR3 DNA sequence: TGTGCCAGCAGCTTCCCTGGCGCGGGGGCCCTCACAGATACGCAGTATTTT. Translating gives CASSFPGAGALTDTQYF.

The table lists this clonotype with a few counts. The rearrangement links TRBV12-3 or TRBV12-4 to TRBJ2-7; tentative D call: TRBD2 (6 bases). The CDR3 loop spans 12 amino acids. Trimming left V 5 bases short and J 12 bases short, with 17 bases between. The CDR3 coding sequence is TGTGCCAGCAGTCTCGGACTGGTCGGGGGGTACTTC. It translates to CASSLGLVGGYF.

This clonotype has a count of ten or more. This rearrangement joins TRBV4-1 to TRBJ2-3, with D maybe TRBD2 (6 bases). V lost 1 base, J lost 4 bases, and 18 bases lay in between. CDR3 length: 17 amino acids. Germline CDR1 MGHRA, CDR2 YSYEKL. The CDR3 coding sequence is TGCGCCAGCAGCCAAGCGAGCGGGCCCCGCCGCGCAGATACGCAGTATTTT. Translation gives CASSQASGPRRADTQYF.

This clonotype was seen a handful of times. The J gene is TRBJ2-7, the V gene TRBV5-1, with D perhaps matching TRBD2 (5 bases). V was shortened by 5 bases and J by 5 bases, with 11 bases between the two germline ends. The CDR3 has 12 amino acids. Germline CDR1 and CDR2: SGHRS and YFSETQ. CDR3 residues: CASRAGGNEQYF. The CDR3 bases are TGCGCCAGCAGGGCAGGAGGAAACGAGCAGTACTTC. The variable domain in full, completed from reference TRBV5-1 and TRBJ2-7, reads KAGVTQTPRYLIKTRGQQVTLSCSPISGHRSVSWYQQTPGQGLQFLFEYFSETQRNKGNFPGRFSGRQFSNSRSEMNVSTLELGDSALYLCASRAGGNEQYFGPGTRLTVT.

Only a few counts were recorded for this clonotype. This sequence joins TRBV6-2 or TRBV6-3 and TRBJ1-2; D perhaps matches TRBD1 (5 bases). The CDR3 consists of 14 residues. V shed 6 bases and J shed 4 bases, with 15 bases lying between them. Germline values: CDR1 MNHEY, CDR2 SVGEGT. The CDR3 is CASRHRSSVYGYTF. CDR3 DNA: TGTGCCAGCAGGCACAGGTCTTCGGTCTATGGCTACACCTTC.

This chain links TRBV9 with TRBJ1-5, with D unresolved. V was trimmed by 4 bases and J by 4 bases, leaving 15 bases between them. The length of the CDR3 is 15 residues. In germline, CDR1 is SGDLS, CDR2 YYNGEE. The CDR3 sequence is CASSPTGMMNQPQHF. DNA of the CDR3: TGTGCCAGCAGCCCCACCGGGATGATGAATCAGCCCCAGCATTTT. Supplemented by reference TRBV9 and TRBJ1-5, the full variable domain reads DSGVTQTPKHLITATGQRVTLRCSPRSGDLSVYWYQQSLDQGLQFLIQYYNGEERAKGNILERFSAQQFPDLHSELNLSSLELGDSALYFCASSPTGMMNQPQHFGDGTRLSIL.

This rearrangement joins TRBV6-2 or TRBV6-3 to TRBJ2-6; D perhaps matches TRBD1 (6 bases). The germline gives CDR1 MNHEY, CDR2 SVGEGT. Trimming stripped 9 bases from V and 0 bases from J, with 12 bases between. CDR3 length equals 15 residues. The DNA for the CDR3 is TGTGCCAGAACAGGGCTCCGCTCTGGGGCCAACGTCCTGACTTTC. Residues: CARTGLRSGANVLTF.

The chain combines TRBV7-6 with TRBJ2-7; 8 positions match TRBD1. The length of the CDR3 is 15 residues. With V trimmed by 1 base and J by 7 bases, 9 bases remained unmatched. Germline V gene lookup returns CDR1 SGHVS and CDR2 FNYEAQ. CDR3 protein: CASSLDPDRALEQYF. CDR3 nucleotide sequence: TGTGCCAGCAGCTTAGATCCGGACAGGGCCCTGGAGCAGTACTTC.

The chain recombines TRBV4-1 with TRBJ2-5; no clear D gene. The germline V gene encodes CDR1 MGHRA and CDR2 YSYEKL. Trimming cost V 0 bases and J 2 bases, with 7 bases left between them. This CDR3 region has 14 residues. The CDR3 loop is CASSQERQQETQYF. The DNA of the CDR3 is TGCGCCAGCAGCCAAGAGAGGCAGCAAGAGACCCAGTACTTC.

This clonotype was seen only a few times. The rearrangement uses TRBV7-3 and TRBJ2-5, with TRBD2 identical over 12 bases. Looked up from germline, CDR1 is SGHTA and CDR2 is FQGTGA. After removal of 6 bases from V and 2 bases from J, the junction contained 4 bases not matched to a gene. CDR3 length: 15 residues. The CDR3 loop reads CASSFGLAGQETQYF. The CDR3 nucleotides read TGTGCCAGCAGTTTTGGACTAGCGGGGCAAGAGACCCAGTACTTC.

As regards this clonotype: An end of the junction differs from the germline gene, which may be a read error. V is TRBV29-1 and J is TRBJ2-7; 10 nucleotides match TRBD1. Germline V CDR1 and CDR2: SQVTM, ANQGSEA. There are 12 residues in the CDR3. CDR3 sequence: CSVAGTGEPLRF. In nucleotides, the CDR3 is TGCAGCGTCGCCGGGACAGGGGAACCCCTTCGCTTC.

The chain joins TRBV4-3 to TRBJ1-1; D not certain. CDR1 is LGHNA, CDR2 YSLEER, per germline. The ends were cut back, 0 bases at V and 0 bases at J, with 11 bases in the middle. The CDR3 is 16 amino acids. CDR3 in DNA: TGCGCCAGCAGCCAAGATCAGTTGATCGTGAACACTGAAGCTTTCTTT. This translates into CASSQDQLIVNTEAFF.

In its sample, this clonotype was seen a few times. CDR3 in DNA: TGTGCCAGCAGCCCAAGAGCTTCTAGCACAGATACGCAGTATTTT. It is translated as CASSPRASSTDTQYF. This sequence joins TRBV5-6 and TRBJ2-3; no firm D call. This CDR3 spans 15 amino acids. The V gene lost 4 bases and the J gene lost 0 bases, with 12 bases spanning the gap. Germline values: CDR1 SGHDT, CDR2 YYEEEE.

The chain joins TRBV11-3 to TRBJ2-2, with D hard to call. V lost 2 bases to trimming and J lost 4 bases, with 8 bases between them. The germline V gene has CDR1 SGHNT and CDR2 YENEEA. The CDR3 is 14 amino acids. In DNA form, the CDR3 reads TGTGCCAGCAGCTTAAGTGAGGCCACCGGGGAGCTGTTTTTT. Its protein is CASSLSEATGELFF. Together with reference TRBV11-3 and TRBJ2-2, the CDR3 gives the full variable domain: EAGVVQSPRYKIIEKKQPVAFWCNPISGHNTLYWYLQNLGQGPELLIRYENEEAVDDSQLPKDRFSAERLKGVDSTLKIQPAELGDSAVYLCASSLSEATGELFFGEGSRLTVL.

The chain combines TRBV7-9 with TRBJ1-1; 7 bases agree with TRBD1. The germline CDR1 and CDR2 sequences are SEHNR and FQNEAQ (reference sequence). The CDR3 extends over 16 amino acids. V lost 1 base, J lost 3 bases, and 8 bases stayed unmatched. The chain's CDR3 is CASSLDRRGRHTEAFF. Here the CDR3 DNA reads TGTGCCAGCAGCTTAGATCGGAGGGGGCGGCACACTGAAGCTTTCTTT.

This clonotype was picked up one time. The chain recombines TRBV5-1 with TRBJ2-2; 11 bases match TRBD2. The CDR3 totals 17 residues. Germline trimming cut 2 bases from V and 0 bases from J; bases unmatched to any gene: 3. Germline CDR1 and CDR2: SGHRS and YFSETQ. This CDR3 reads CASSFSSGGPNTGELFF. Written as DNA, the CDR3 is TGCGCCAGCAGCTTTTCTAGCGGGGGGCCGAACACCGGGGAGCTGTTTTTT.

This chain connects TRBV4-3 to TRBJ1-1, with D uncertain. V lost 0 bases, J lost 4 bases, and 18 bases lay in between. Germline V gene sequence: CDR1 LGHNA, CDR2 YSLEER. This CDR3 comprises 17 residues. The CDR3 reads CASSQDRERVGITEAFF. The CDR3, as DNA: TGCGCCAGCAGCCAAGACCGGGAGAGGGTGGGGATCACTGAAGCTTTCTTT.

This clonotype was counted between two and nine times. The V and J genes are TRBV9 and TRBJ2-3; 8 nucleotides align to TRBD2. CDR1 and CDR2 (germline): SGDLS, YYNGEE. V gave up 3 bases and J gave up 2 bases; unmatched junction bases: 5. This CDR3 region has 15 residues. The CDR3 DNA reads as TGTGCCAGCAGCGCCCCTAGCGGGTCCACAGATACGCAGTATTTT. Its translation: CASSAPSGSTDTQYF.

The V gene is TRBV7-2, the J gene TRBJ1-2, with D possibly TRBD1 on 5 matching bases. Germline V gene sequence: CDR1 SGHTA, CDR2 FQGNSA. The CDR3 loop spans 14 amino acids. The V and J ends lost 9 bases and 1 base respectively, with 15 bases between them. The chain's CDR3 is CASLQGKDNYGYTF. The CDR3 DNA reads as TGTGCCAGTCTCCAGGGAAAGGATAACTATGGCTACACCTTC.

The J gene is TRBJ1-5, the V gene TRBV27; unclear D gene. This CDR3 has 13 residues. V lost 4 bases, J lost 3 bases, and 7 bases lay in between. Germline V gene sequence: CDR1 MNHEY, CDR2 SMNVEV (reference sequence). The CDR3 here is CASSWGYNQPQHF. CDR3 sequence (DNA): TGTGCCAGCAGTTGGGGTTACAATCAGCCCCAGCATTTT.

The rearrangement links TRBV15 to TRBJ2-1; no reliable D call. In germline, CDR1 is LNHNV, CDR2 YYDKDF (reference sequence). V lost 1 base, J lost 6 bases, and 10 bases lay in between. This CDR3 comprises 14 residues. CDR3 sequence (DNA): TGTGCCACCAGCAGAGCCCTCGGACGCAATGAGCAGTTCTTC. It translates to CATSRALGRNEQFF.

The chain couples TRBV28 to TRBJ2-2; D is ambiguous. Trimming removed 5 bases from V and 13 bases from J, with 17 bases in between. There are 13 residues in the CDR3. The germline CDR1 and CDR2 sequences are MDHEN and SYDVKM. CDR3 sequence (DNA): TGTGCCAGCAGTGGGTCGACCTCAGGTTGGCTGTTTTTT. This encodes CASSGSTSGWLFF.

This chain joins TRBV7-2 and TRBJ1-2; D not certain. CDR1 is SGHTA, CDR2 FQGNSA, per germline. V gave up 6 bases and J gave up 4 bases, with 12 bases separating them. The CDR3 extends over 13 amino acids. The CDR3, as DNA: TGTGCCAGCAGTTTGGGCGTTCTCTATGGCTACACCTTC. Translating it yields CASSLGVLYGYTF.